This TCR beta chain is drawn from a study of T-cell reconstitution after alpha-beta-depleted transplantation in children. J lost 5 bases, V lost 3 bases, and 6 bases had no gene match. This CDR3 spans 14 amino acids. Germline-derived CDR1 and CDR2 are KGHSH and LQKENI. Using unique molecular identifiers, the investigators prepared the TCRbeta library. Via MiXCR, TCRdb re-called the PCR reads, giving one row per CDR3 protein. The table lists around 490,000 distinct CDR3 sequences, around 10% of them singletons, with around 15% in the top ten. Overall study results and limits: T cells produced anew were the main source of T-cell counts and diversity one year after transplant.

This clonotype was counted at least ten times. Its antigen is unknown. The clonotype originates from a female patient aged 2-15 years who had a stem cell transplant for aplastic anemia, so the T cells may come from the graft donor. The rearrangement uses TRBV18 and TRBJ2-5, with 7 bases aligning to TRBD1. The sample was PBMCs, mostly from graft donor cells, taken 180 days after TCRalphabeta/CD19-depleted stem cell transplant. The CDR3 spells CASSPSGQTETQYF. The CDR3 bases are TGTGCCAGCTCACCGTCGGGACAGACTGAGACCCAGTACTTC.